Shown below are 27 T cell receptor beta chains from a single sample sequenced in a study of control samples from healthy donors and cancer patients. Profiled with immunoSEQ multiplex PCR; TCRdb holds only in-frame clones, not every one. Counted here are 120,000 or so clones, 87% occurring once; the ten biggest clones make up 1.5% to 2%. The sample comprised blood. The source of these receptors is a man aged 18 to 30 in good health.

This clone was seen only once. The chain couples TRBV5-5 to TRBJ2-5; possibly TRBD2 for D (6 bases). The CDR3 totals 14 residues. V dropped 4 bases and J dropped 3 bases, with 13 bases sitting between them. Germline CDR1 SGHKS, CDR2 YYEKEE (reference sequence). DNA for the CDR3: TGTGCCAGCAGCATGGGAGCGGGCAAAGAGACCCAGTACTTC. Translating it yields CASSMGAGKETQYF.

The chain is built from TRBV7-9 and TRBJ1-3, with 11 bases fitting TRBD1. This CDR3 spans 15 amino acids. Germline CDR1 and CDR2: SEHNR and FQNEAQ (reference sequence). V lost 5 bases and J lost 4; bases outside the gene matches: 4. The CDR3 bases are TGTGCCAGCAGCCCGGGACAGGGGGAAGGAAACACCATATATTTT. Residues: CASSPGQGEGNTIYF.

CDR3 region: CASSSASGQAYEQYF. The DNA for the CDR3 is TGCGCCAGCAGCTCCGCCTCGGGACAGGCCTACGAGCAGTACTTC. The chain couples TRBV5-1 to TRBJ2-7; 8 nucleotides align to TRBD1. This CDR3 is built from 15 residues. The germline V gene has CDR1 SGHRS and CDR2 YFSETQ. V was clipped by 3 bases and J by 2 bases; unmatched bases: 7. Using reference TRBV5-1 and TRBJ2-7 for the parts outside the CDR3, the full variable domain is KAGVTQTPRYLIKTRGQQVTLSCSPISGHRSVSWYQQTPGQGLQFLFEYFSETQRNKGNFPGRFSGRQFSNSRSEMNVSTLELGDSALYLCASSSASGQAYEQYFGPGTRLTVT.

V is TRBV30 and J is TRBJ1-2, with 8 bases identical to TRBD1. J gave up 5 bases and V 5 bases, and 10 bases lay outside the gene matches. Germline V gene lookup returns CDR1 GTSNPN and CDR2 SVGIG (reference sequence). The CDR3 consists of 14 residues. CDR3 DNA: TGTGCCTGGGTCATAGGGACAGGATGGTATGGCTACACCTTC. It encodes CAWVIGTGWYGYTF.

V is TRBV5-1 and J is TRBJ1-1; 7 bases are a match to TRBD1. Losses at the gene ends were 4 bases for V and 0 bases for J; bases not matched to a gene: 9. This CDR3 contains 16 residues. Germline-derived CDR1 and CDR2 are SGHRS and YFSETQ. CDR3 nucleotide sequence: TGCGCCAGCAGCGGCGGGACAGCGAGTATGAACACTGAAGCTTTCTTT. This sequence encodes CASSGGTASMNTEAFF.

The CDR3 bases are TGTGCCAGCAGCCCAGGATGGGAGACCCAGTACTTC. Its translation: CASSPGWETQYF. This rearrangement joins TRBV7-6 to TRBJ2-5, with unresolved D. Germline CDR1 reads SGHVS; CDR2 reads FNYEAQ. The CDR3 is 12 amino acids. The V and J ends lost 5 bases and 5 bases respectively, with 9 bases between them. Drawing the rest from reference TRBV7-6 and TRBJ2-5, the complete variable domain is GAGVSQSPRYKVTKRGQDVALRCDPISGHVSLYWYRQALGQGPEFLTYFNYEAQQDKSGLPNDRFSAERPEGSISTLTIQRTEQRDSAMYRCASSPGWETQYFGPGTRLLVL.

The chain carries TRBV3-1 (or the pseudogene TRBV3-2) and TRBJ1-1; a possible D gene is TRBD1 (5 bases). The CDR3 sequence is 12 residues long. Per the germline V gene, CDR1 is LGHDT and CDR2 is YNNKEL (reference sequence). The V end lost 0 bases, the J end lost 11 bases, and 10 bases lay between the germline ends. The CDR3 coding sequence is TGTGCCAGCAGCCAAGATTCGCAGGGCGCTTTCTTT. This gives the protein CASSQDSQGAFF.

The gene calls are TRBV14 and TRBJ2-5; 10 bases agree with TRBD2. In germline, CDR1 is SGHDN, CDR2 FVKESK. V dropped 4 bases and J dropped 0; count of bases not matched to a gene: 5. The CDR3 sequence is 16 residues long. The CDR3 coding sequence is TGTGCCAGCAGCCTCAGAGGACTAGCGGACCAAGAGACCCAGTACTTC. It specifies CASSLRGLADQETQYF.

In nucleotides, the CDR3 is TGTGCCAGCAGTTTTGGACAGGACTACGAGCAGTACTTC. Translating gives CASSFGQDYEQYF. The chain uses TRBV12-3 or TRBV12-4 and TRBJ2-7, with TRBD1 identical over 7 bases. With 3 bases clipped from V and 3 bases from J, the junction kept 2 bases outside the gene matches. CDR3 size: 13 residues.

The gene calls are TRBV10-3 and TRBJ2-2; a possible D gene is TRBD1 (6 bases). The germline CDR1 and CDR2 sequences are ENHRY and SYGVKD. V lost 10 bases to trimming and J lost 2 bases, with 14 bases between them. The CDR3 loop spans 14 amino acids. The CDR3 DNA reads as TGTGCCACCCGACAGGAGATAAACACCGGGGAGCTGTTTTTT. Translation gives CATRQEINTGELFF.

The CDR3 sequence: CASSRLNTGELFF. CDR3 coding DNA: TGTGCCAGCAGTAGGCTTAACACCGGGGAGCTGTTTTTT. The chain combines TRBV6-5 with TRBJ2-2, with D uncertain. V lost 5 bases and J 2 bases, leaving 6 bases between the germline ends. Germline loops: CDR1 MNHEY, CDR2 SVGAGI. The CDR3 sequence is 13 residues long.

CDR3 in amino acids: CAISESIGQGSGNTIYF. CDR3 coding DNA: TGTGCCATCAGTGAGTCGATCGGACAGGGCTCTGGAAACACCATATATTTT. J is TRBJ1-3 and V is TRBV10-3; 8 nucleotides line up with TRBD1. In germline, CDR1 is ENHRY, CDR2 SYGVKD. This CDR3 comprises 17 residues. Losses at the gene ends were 0 bases for V and 0 bases for J; bases not matched to a gene: 4.

The V gene is TRBV10-3, the J gene TRBJ1-1, with D unclear. V was cut by 4 bases and J by 1 base, with 7 bases left in between. The CDR3 runs to 13 residues. Germline values: CDR1 ENHRY, CDR2 SYGVKD. In DNA, the CDR3 is TGTGCCATCAGTGGTCCGCAGAACACTGAAGCTTTCTTT. It specifies CAISGPQNTEAFF.

This clone appeared a single time. CDR3 in amino acids: CASSEDSLGNEKLFF. In nucleotides, the CDR3 is TGCGCCAGCAGTGAGGACTCCTTGGGTAATGAAAAACTGTTTTTT. The V and J genes are TRBV10-2 and TRBJ1-4; no reliable D call. The CDR3 is 15 amino acids. Germline lookup yields CDR1 WSHSY and CDR2 SAAADI. V was clipped by 2 bases and J by 4 bases, with 11 bases between them.

The chain has TRBV2 and TRBJ1-5, with D possibly TRBD1 on 6 matching bases. Trimming removed 6 bases at V and 6 bases at J, with 15 bases between. The germline CDR1 and CDR2 sequences are SNHLY and FYNNEI. The CDR3 runs to 14 residues. The CDR3 sequence is CASRDPEGVQPQHF. The CDR3 coding sequence is TGTGCCAGCAGGGACCCGGAGGGGGTTCAGCCCCAGCATTTT.

V gene TRBV12-3 or TRBV12-4 combines with J gene TRBJ1-1; tentative D call: TRBD1 (6 bases). The CDR3 is 12 amino acids. V was cut by 6 bases and J by 5 bases, with 10 bases left in between. CDR3 amino acids: CASSLQGTEAFF. CDR3 in DNA: TGTGCCAGCAGCTTACAGGGAACTGAAGCTTTCTTT.

The CDR3 sequence is CASSLWGHGVGELFF. CDR3 sequence (DNA): TGTGCCAGCAGTTTATGGGGCCACGGGGTCGGGGAGCTGTTTTTT. The genes are TRBV27 and TRBJ2-2; D may be TRBD1 or TRBD2 (5 bases each). Germline loops: CDR1 MNHEY, CDR2 SMNVEV (reference sequence). The CDR3 spans 15 residues. Trimming left V 1 base short and J 7 bases short, with 13 bases between.

The V gene is TRBV25-1, the J gene TRBJ2-4; possibly TRBD2 for D (5 bases). The CDR3 has 14 residues. Germline assignment: CDR1 MGHDK and CDR2 SYGVNS. Between the trimmed V and J ends, which lost 1 base and 6 bases, there was a span of 10 bases. CDR3 residues: CASSESRGRNIQYF. The CDR3, as DNA: TGTGCCAGCAGTGAATCTCGGGGAAGAAACATTCAGTACTTC. The whole variable domain, remainder taken from reference TRBV25-1 and TRBJ2-4, is EADIYQTPRYLVIGTGKKITLECSQTMGHDKMYWYQQDPGMELHLIHYSYGVNSTEKGDLSSESTVSRIRTEHFPLTLESARPSHTSQYLCASSESRGRNIQYFGAGTRLSVL.

This chain uses TRBV2 with TRBJ2-5; D is ambiguous. V shed 7 bases and J shed 4 bases, with 22 bases lying between them. Looked up from germline, CDR1 is SNHLY and CDR2 is FYNNEI. The CDR3 consists of 16 residues. DNA of the CDR3: TGTGCCAGCATGAGTTTGGGGTGGACGGAAGGAGAGACCCAGTACTTC. Translating gives CASMSLGWTEGETQYF.

The rearrangement joins TRBV30 to TRBJ1-3, with 8 bases aligning to TRBD1. The V segment lost 1 base and the J segment 7 bases; nucleotides outside the gene matches: 9. The length of the CDR3 is 15 residues. Germline values: CDR1 GTSNPN, CDR2 SVGIG (reference sequence). CDR3 in DNA: TGTGCCTGGAGTGCGGGGACAGGTGGACGCAACACCATATATTTT. Amino acids: CAWSAGTGGRNTIYF.

The J gene is TRBJ2-5, the V gene TRBV15; no firm D call. The CDR3 has 14 amino acids. Trimming removed 0 bases at V and 5 bases at J, with 10 bases between. CDR1 LNHNV and CDR2 YYDKDF come from the germline V gene (reference sequence). DNA of the CDR3: TGTGCCACCAGCAGAGAGAGGACCCACGAGACCCAGTACTTC. Protein sequence: CATSRERTHETQYF.

J is TRBJ2-7 and V is TRBV27, with 7 bases lining up with TRBD1. The CDR3 has 14 amino acids. With 6 bases clipped from V and 5 bases from J, the junction kept 10 bases outside the gene matches. CDR1 and CDR2 (germline): MNHEY, SMNVEV (reference sequence). CDR3 in DNA: TGTGCCAGCAGGCCTAGACAGGGAAACCACGAGCAGTACTTC. It translates to CASRPRQGNHEQYF.

This chain connects TRBV5-1 to TRBJ1-2; no clear D gene. Trimming removed 0 bases from V and 4 bases from J, with 16 bases in between. The V gene's germline CDR1 is SGHRS and CDR2 YFSETQ. The CDR3 has 16 residues. CDR3 amino acids: CASSLEVWEIGYGYTF. The CDR3 region has the DNA TGCGCCAGCAGCTTGGAAGTATGGGAGATTGGCTATGGCTACACCTTC.

This rearrangement joins TRBV7-6 to TRBJ2-7; 11 nucleotides agree with TRBD2. From germline, CDR1 is SGHVS and CDR2 FNYEAQ. The CDR3 loop spans 17 amino acids. V dropped 1 base and J dropped 3; count of bases not matched to a gene: 8. CDR3 residues: CASSLVGASGRYYEQYF. The CDR3 nucleotides are TGTGCCAGCAGCTTAGTAGGGGCTAGCGGGAGGTACTACGAGCAGTACTTC.

CDR3 sequence (DNA): TGTGCCAGCAGTTACTCGATGGCGGGAGTAATGTACAATGAGCAGTTCTTC. Translated, it gives CASSYSMAGVMYNEQFF. This rearrangement joins TRBV6-2 or TRBV6-3 to TRBJ2-1; 7 nucleotides agree with TRBD2. With 0 bases clipped from V and 4 bases from J, the junction kept 9 bases outside the gene matches. Germline V CDR1 and CDR2: MNHEY, SVGEGT. The CDR3 has 17 residues.

The count of this clone is one. The V call is TRBV6-6, the J call TRBJ1-4; no firm D call. V was trimmed by 3 bases and J by 8 bases, leaving 13 bases between them. The CDR3 totals 14 residues. The germline V gene encodes CDR1 MNHNY and CDR2 SVGAGI (reference sequence). The CDR3 sequence is CASSYDGEREKLFF. CDR3 in DNA: TGTGCCAGCAGTTATGACGGGGAGAGGGAAAAACTGTTTTTT.

This chain connects TRBV6-2 or TRBV6-3 to TRBJ2-1; TRBD2 aligns across 15 bases. This CDR3 spans 19 amino acids. V was pared by 4 bases and J by 5 bases, with 12 bases of the junction left unmatched. The germline V gene has CDR1 MNHEY and CDR2 SVGEGT. CDR3 coding DNA: TGTGCCAGCAGTTTTCTCGGACTAGCGGGAGGGCCGGGCGACAATGAGCAGTTCTTC. This sequence encodes CASSFLGLAGGPGDNEQFF.